These 20 T cell receptor beta chains came from one sample sequenced in a study of long-term antiretroviral therapy in people with HIV. Version v3.0 of the immunoSEQ assay ran at survey level. Sequenced by immunoSEQ multiplex PCR; TCRdb stores in-frame clones only, minus some. The sample consists of about 22,000 clones, roughly 84% of them appearing once. Material: unsorted PBMCs, obtained 0.1 years before starting antiretroviral therapy. All receptors come from a man aged 18 to 35 with HIV.

With respect to this clone: At one of its ends the junction is not consistent with the germline gene, which may arise from a read error. This chain uses TRBV7-2 with TRBJ1-1, with unresolved D. The CDR3 is made up of 11 amino acids. Per germline, CDR1 SGHTA and CDR2 FQGNSA. The CDR3: CASRGRTEAFF. The CDR3 region has the DNA TGTGCCAGCAGGGGTCGAACTGAGGCTTTCTTT.

The chain couples TRBV7-8 to TRBJ2-7; TRBD1 is a possible D gene (6 bases). This CDR3 is built from 12 residues. V lost 2 bases and J lost 4, with 6 bases in between. In germline, CDR1 is SGHVS, CDR2 FQNEAQ. This CDR3 reads CASSLRGYEQYF. The CDR3 coding sequence is TGTGCCAGCAGCTTAAGGGGGTACGAGCAGTACTTC.

Only one count was recorded for this clone. This CDR3 is CASSPPPGQGVAEAFF. The CDR3 region has the DNA TGTGCCAGCAGCCCTCCTCCGGGACAGGGGGTGGCTGAAGCTTTCTTT. This rearrangement joins TRBV11-2 to TRBJ1-1, with 11 bases that match TRBD1. The CDR3 covers 16 residues. J gave up 6 bases and V 5 bases, and 11 bases lay outside the gene matches. From germline, CDR1 is SGHAT and CDR2 FQNNGV.

The chain couples TRBV18 to TRBJ2-3; possible D gene TRBD2, 5 bases. Between the trimmed V and J ends, which lost 3 bases and 2 bases, there was a span of 12 bases. The CDR3 spans 15 residues. CDR1 is KGHSH and CDR2 is LQKENI in the germline V gene. CDR3 in DNA: TGTGCCAGCTCACCCCGGGCGGGCTACACAGATACGCAGTATTTT. Amino acid sequence: CASSPRAGYTDTQYF.

In its sample, this clone is medium-sized. CDR3 DNA: TGTGCCAGCAGTGAGGAACTAGCGGGGAACTACGAGCAGTACTTC. It translates to CASSEELAGNYEQYF. This chain joins TRBV2 and TRBJ2-7; 10 bases are a match to TRBD2. V lost 3 bases and J lost 3; bases outside the gene matches: 5. This CDR3 is built from 15 residues. CDR1 SNHLY and CDR2 FYNNEI come from the germline V gene.

The chain carries TRBV15 and TRBJ2-3; no clear D gene. This CDR3 region has 13 residues. Germline V CDR1 and CDR2: LNHNV, YYDKDF (reference sequence). V lost 1 base and J 2 bases, leaving 4 bases between the germline ends. Here the CDR3 reads CATSRAPTDTQYF. In DNA, the CDR3 is TGTGCCACCAGCAGAGCCCCCACAGATACGCAGTATTTT.

This sequence joins TRBV30 and TRBJ1-3, with D unclear. CDR1 and CDR2 (germline): GTSNPN, SVGIG (reference sequence). CDR3 size: 13 residues. Trimming pared 0 bases from V and 5 bases from J, leaving 8 bases between. The CDR3 reads CAWSVDGRNTIYF. The CDR3 nucleotides read TGTGCCTGGAGTGTCGACGGAAGAAACACCATATATTTT.

The chain recombines TRBV6-6 with TRBJ2-6; 8 bases map to TRBD1. Germline CDR1 is MNHNY and CDR2 is SVGAGI (reference sequence). V lost 5 bases, J lost 4 bases, and 7 bases stayed unmatched. This CDR3 spans 16 amino acids. Here the CDR3 DNA reads TGTGCCAGCAGTAGAGACAGGGGAACCGGGGCCAACGTCCTGACTTTC. It specifies CASSRDRGTGANVLTF.

This chain joins TRBV15 and TRBJ1-2; D perhaps matches TRBD1 (6 bases). CDR1 is LNHNV, CDR2 YYDKDF, per germline (reference sequence). The ends were cut back, 0 bases at V and 8 bases at J, with 16 bases in the middle. The CDR3 runs to 15 residues. The CDR3 is CATSRDLGQSGGYTF. The CDR3 nucleotides read TGTGCCACCAGCAGAGATTTGGGACAATCGGGAGGCTACACCTTC. The full variable domain, completed using reference TRBV15 and TRBJ1-2, is DAMVIQNPRYQVTQFGKPVTLSCSQTLNHNVMYWYQQKSSQAPKLLFHYYDKDFNNEADTPDNFQSRRPNTSFCFLDIRSPGLGDTAMYLCATSRDLGQSGGYTFGSGTRLTVV.

The gene calls are TRBV15 and TRBJ1-6; D is possibly TRBD1 (5 bases). Germline V gene data show CDR1 as LNHNV and CDR2 as YYDKDF (reference sequence). The length of the CDR3 is 15 residues. V was clipped by 4 bases and J by 6 bases, with 13 bases between them. CDR3 loop: CATSIQGIGNSPLHF. The CDR3 DNA reads TGTGCCACCAGCATCCAGGGCATAGGTAATTCACCCCTCCACTTT.

The J gene is TRBJ1-6, the V gene TRBV5-8; D is unresolved. The V gene lost 8 bases and the J gene lost 5 bases, with 20 bases spanning the gap. There are 16 residues in the CDR3. Germline loops: CDR1 SGHTS, CDR2 YDEGEE. The CDR3 DNA is TGTGCCAGGCCCCAAAGCCGCAGCGGCGATAATTCACCCCTCCACTTT. Residues: CARPQSRSGDNSPLHF.

This clone was picked up a small number of times. CDR3 DNA: TGCGCCAGCAGCAGTCAATACGAGCAGTACTTC. It is translated as CASSSQYEQYF. V and J are TRBV5-1 and TRBJ2-7; D ambiguous. In germline, CDR1 is SGHRS, CDR2 YFSETQ. The ends were cut back, 4 bases at V and 4 bases at J, with 6 bases in the middle. This CDR3 is 11 amino acids long.

The rearrangement joins TRBV15 to TRBJ2-2, with D possibly TRBD2 on 6 matching bases. V lost 3 bases, J lost 6 bases, and 11 bases lay in between. This CDR3 comprises 14 residues. In germline, CDR1 is LNHNV, CDR2 YYDKDF (reference sequence). The CDR3 region is CATSSQTRSGELFF. DNA of the CDR3: TGTGCCACCAGCAGCCAGACTAGATCCGGGGAGCTGTTTTTT.

The chain couples TRBV27 to TRBJ1-2; D is perhaps TRBD1 (5 bases). The germline V gene has CDR1 MNHEY and CDR2 SMNVEV (reference sequence). The ends were cut back, 8 bases at V and 9 bases at J, with 16 bases in the middle. The length of the CDR3 is 12 residues. CDR3 coding DNA: TGTGCCAGCGCGGGCACGGGGCTAAGCTACACCTTC. This sequence encodes CASAGTGLSYTF.

The chain links TRBV7-9 to TRBJ1-2, with D possibly TRBD1 on 6 matching bases. The CDR3 loop spans 12 amino acids. The V and J ends lost 5 bases and 8 bases respectively, with 12 bases between them. Germline CDR1 reads SEHNR; CDR2 reads FQNEAQ (reference sequence). The CDR3 is CASSPDTGGYTF. CDR3 in DNA: TGTGCCAGCAGCCCTGACACAGGGGGCTACACCTTC.

V and J are TRBV7-9 and TRBJ1-2; 7 positions agree with TRBD1. J gave up 4 bases and V 3 bases, and 2 bases lay outside the gene matches. Per the germline V gene, CDR1 is SEHNR and CDR2 is FQNEAQ (reference sequence). The CDR3 consists of 13 residues. CDR3 region: CASSFRQGYGYTF. The CDR3 DNA is TGTGCCAGCAGCTTCCGACAGGGCTATGGCTACACCTTC.

V gene TRBV7-3 combines with J gene TRBJ2-7, with 10 bases identical to TRBD2. The CDR3 is made up of 15 amino acids. The V gene end was trimmed by 3 bases and the J gene end by 2 bases; junction bases not matched to a gene: 4. The germline V gene has CDR1 SGHTA and CDR2 FQGTGA. CDR3 coding DNA: TGTGCCAGCAGCTTGGAAGCGGGAGGGCCCTACGAGCAGTACTTC. It is translated as CASSLEAGGPYEQYF.

The chain links TRBV7-9 to TRBJ2-7; D not resolved. The ends were cut back, 7 bases at V and 1 base at J, with 5 bases in the middle. Germline V gives CDR1 SEHNR, CDR2 FQNEAQ (reference sequence). CDR3 length equals 11 residues. Here the CDR3 reads CASTASYEQYF. The CDR3 DNA sequence: TGTGCCAGCACCGCTTCCTACGAGCAGTACTTC.

J is TRBJ1-4 and V is TRBV7-2, with 9 bases identical to TRBD1. J was trimmed by 6 bases and V by 5 bases; bases with no gene match: 4. The CDR3 length is 14 residues. CDR1 and CDR2 from the germline V gene are SGHTA and FQGNSA. This CDR3 is CASSQGQGDEKLFF. CDR3 nucleotides: TGTGCCAGCAGCCAGGGACAGGGAGATGAAAAACTGTTTTTT.

V gene TRBV18 combines with J gene TRBJ1-2; no reliable D call. V was trimmed by 0 bases and J by 4 bases, leaving 9 bases between them. This CDR3 has 14 amino acids. Looked up from germline, CDR1 is KGHSH and CDR2 is LQKENI. The DNA of the CDR3 is TGTGCCAGCTCACCACCTTCTACAGTCTATGGCTACACCTTC. This sequence encodes CASSPPSTVYGYTF.